Below are 28 T cell receptor beta chains sequenced from a single sample in a study of Graves' ophthalmopathy and Graves' hyperthyroidism. Using RNA transcripts, the TCR beta CDR3 regions were amplified. HTBI primers were used in a first-round RT-PCR, which preceded a second-round multiplex PCR. Via MiXCR, TCRdb re-called the multiplex PCR reads, giving one row per CDR3 protein. In the table there are hundreds of thousands of distinct CDR3 sequences, about a fifth of which are singletons. Sequencing was performed on peripheral blood. All receptors come from a woman under 30 with stable Graves' hyperthyroidism. Some clones in this sample may be carry-over from other donors' samples.

The V and J genes are TRBV15 and TRBJ1-6; maybe TRBD1 (5 bases). CDR1 is LNHNV, CDR2 YYDKDF, per germline (reference sequence). This CDR3 region has 14 residues. V gave up 5 bases and J gave up 7 bases, with 12 bases separating them. This CDR3 is CATSQWGKNSPLHF. DNA for the CDR3: TGTGCCACCAGCCAGTGGGGGAAGAATTCACCCCTCCACTTT.

This clonotype was recorded many times. V and J are TRBV11-2 and TRBJ1-5, with D uncertain. V was cut by 0 bases and J by 7 bases, with 13 bases left in between. CDR3 length: 15 amino acids. Germline V lookup: CDR1 SGHAT, CDR2 FQNNGV. DNA of the CDR3: TGTGCCAGCAGCTTAGATGGGAGTACGGGGCAGCCCCAGCATTTT. Translation gives CASSLDGSTGQPQHF.

Details on this clonotype: A junction end diverges from the germline sequence, so it may reflect a read error. The genes are TRBV11-3 and TRBJ2-2, with D unresolved. Per germline, CDR1 SGHNT and CDR2 YENEEA. The CDR3 totals 13 residues. CDR3: CASCLQNTGELFF. The DNA of the CDR3 is TGTGCCAGCTGCTTACAAAACACCGGGGAGCTGTTTTTT.

This rearrangement joins TRBV30 to TRBJ1-3; weak D call: TRBD1 (5 bases). With 4 bases removed from V and 1 base from J, the gap between germline ends came to 11 bases. Germline V CDR1 and CDR2: GTSNPN, SVGIG (reference sequence). The CDR3 has 14 residues. This CDR3 is CAWIGAGSGNTIYF. The CDR3 region has the DNA TGTGCCTGGATAGGGGCAGGGTCTGGAAACACCATATATTTT.

There are a few counts of this clonotype. The chain's CDR3 is CASSLPTGSRVAFF. The CDR3 bases are TGCGCCAGCAGCCTGCCGACAGGGTCAAGGGTGGCTTTCTTT. The rearrangement joins TRBV5-1 to TRBJ1-1; 7 bases fit TRBD1. Germline V gene data show CDR1 as SGHRS and CDR2 as YFSETQ. CDR3 size: 14 residues. V gave up 4 bases and J gave up 11 bases; unmatched junction bases: 14.

This clonotype was seen at least ten times. This chain links TRBV7-8 with TRBJ1-1; D unresolved. CDR1 SGHVS and CDR2 FQNEAQ come from the germline V gene. V lost 1 base and J 0 bases, leaving 15 bases between the germline ends. The CDR3 spans 17 residues. CDR3 in DNA: TGTGCCAGCAGCTTAGGCCGCTCGCCCTTTCTGAACACTGAAGCTTTCTTT. Protein product: CASSLGRSPFLNTEAFF.

This clonotype was recorded many times. CDR3 nucleotide sequence: TGTGCCAGCAGCTTTATCGGGGGGCGGAGTGGCTACACCTTC. Its protein is CASSFIGGRSGYTF. The chain uses TRBV13 and TRBJ1-2, with D possibly TRBD1 on 6 matching bases. Trimming left V 3 bases short and J 7 bases short, with 15 bases between. CDR3 length equals 14 residues. The germline CDR1 and CDR2 sequences are PRHDT and FYEKMQ (reference sequence). The variable domain in full, completed from reference TRBV13 and TRBJ1-2, reads AAGVIQSPRHLIKEKRETATLKCYPIPRHDTVYWYQQGPGQDPQFLISFYEKMQSDKGSIPDRFSAQQFSDYHSELNMSSLELGDSALYFCASSFIGGRSGYTFGSGTRLTVV.

V is TRBV12-3 or TRBV12-4 and J is TRBJ1-3, with 8 nucleotides matching TRBD1. Trimming at V came to 8 bases and at J to 3 bases, leaving 12 bases not matched to a gene. The CDR3 runs 16 residues. CDR3 loop: CASAFGQGGFGNTIYF. CDR3 bases: TGTGCCAGCGCCTTCGGACAGGGCGGGTTTGGAAACACCATATATTTT.

This clonotype appeared a few times. The chain has TRBV12-3 or TRBV12-4 and TRBJ2-7, with D perhaps TRBD2 (6 bases). V lost 3 bases, J lost 5 bases, and 14 bases lay in between. The CDR3 length is 14 residues. For the CDR3, the DNA is TGTGCCAGCAGTTTTCCAGGGAGGAACAACGAGCAGTACTTC. Its protein is CASSFPGRNNEQYF.

This clonotype was observed a handful of times. The chain employs TRBV7-9 and TRBJ1-5; D remains unclear. The CDR3 sequence is 15 residues long. Germline lookup yields CDR1 SEHNR and CDR2 FQNEAQ (reference sequence). V dropped 5 bases and J dropped 0 bases, with 11 bases sitting between them. The CDR3 region is CASSASVFSNQPQHF. The CDR3 DNA is TGTGCCAGCAGCGCAAGTGTATTTAGCAATCAGCCCCAGCATTTT. Based on the CDR3 plus reference TRBV7-9 and TRBJ1-5, the full variable domain is DTGVSQNPRHKITKRGQNVTFRCDPISEHNRLYWYRQTLGQGPEFLTYFQNEAQLEKSRLLSDRFSAERPKGSFSTLEIQRTEQGDSAMYLCASSASVFSNQPQHFGDGTRLSIL.

The chain is built from TRBV25-1 and TRBJ2-5; D is unclear. Per the germline V gene, CDR1 is MGHDK and CDR2 is SYGVNS. The CDR3 is 12 residues long. Trimming removed 3 bases from V and 7 bases from J, with 9 bases in between. The CDR3 sequence: CASSDLTLTQYF. The DNA for the CDR3 is TGTGCCAGCAGTGATCTGACTCTGACCCAGTACTTC.

This clonotype has just a few counts. The chain carries TRBV5-1 and TRBJ2-2, with D possibly being TRBD1 (6 bases). Germline V lookup: CDR1 SGHRS, CDR2 YFSETQ. Trimming shortened V by 4 bases and J by 3 bases, and 16 bases separated the two germline ends. This CDR3 has 16 amino acids. The CDR3 sequence: CASSLRQAEDTGELFF. The CDR3 DNA follows: TGCGCCAGCAGCCTCCGACAGGCTGAGGACACCGGGGAGCTGTTTTTT.

This sequence joins TRBV20-1 and TRBJ2-5; 7 bases line up with TRBD2. The CDR3 extends over 16 amino acids. Losses at the gene ends were 5 bases for V and 0 bases for J; bases not matched to a gene: 12. In germline, CDR1 is DFQATT, CDR2 SNEGSKA (reference sequence). CDR3 residues: CSAPRGGGPYQETQYF. The CDR3 bases are TGCAGTGCTCCTCGGGGCGGGGGACCGTACCAAGAGACCCAGTACTTC.

This chain links TRBV6-5 with TRBJ2-5; tentative D call: TRBD1 (5 bases). This CDR3 is 14 amino acids long. V lost 0 bases and J 5 bases, leaving 10 bases between the germline ends. The germline CDR1 and CDR2 sequences are MNHEY and SVGAGI. CDR3 DNA sequence: TGTGCCAGCAGTTACTCGCAGGGCGGCGAGACCCAGTACTTC. Its protein product is CASSYSQGGETQYF.

This clonotype was picked up many times. J is TRBJ1-5 and V is TRBV12-3 or TRBV12-4; D remains ambiguous. The germline V and J ends were trimmed by 3 bases and 3 bases, with 3 bases remaining between them. This CDR3 region has 12 residues. The CDR3 DNA reads TGTGCCAGCAGTTTCGACAATCAGCCCCAGCATTTT. It yields the protein CASSFDNQPQHF.

This clonotype was counted many times. J is TRBJ1-2 and V is TRBV6-2 or TRBV6-3; the match to TRBD1 covers 7 bases. In germline, CDR1 is MNHEY, CDR2 SVGEGT. There are 13 residues in the CDR3. J gave up 5 bases and V 5 bases, and 5 bases lay outside the gene matches. The CDR3 DNA reads TGTGCCAGCAGTCATGGGACAGAATATGGCTACACCTTC. Translated, it gives CASSHGTEYGYTF.

This clonotype was seen more than once but under ten times. The gene calls are TRBV6-2 or TRBV6-3 and TRBJ2-2; TRBD1 aligns across 8 bases. Trimming removed 6 bases from V and 4 bases from J; junction bases left unmatched: 7. Germline-derived CDR1 and CDR2 are MNHEY and SVGEGT. CDR3 length: 15 amino acids. As DNA, the CDR3 is TGTGCCAGCAGAACTACAGGGGGGACCACCGGGGAGCTGTTTTTT. The encoded protein is CASRTTGGTTGELFF.

In its sample, this clonotype was seen many times. The chain joins TRBV10-2 to TRBJ1-3; D not resolved. The V end was cut by 3 bases, the J end by 0 bases, with 9 bases between. The CDR3 contains 15 residues. Germline-derived CDR1 and CDR2 are WSHSY and SAAADI. This CDR3 is CASSEWQLSGNTIYF. DNA for the CDR3: TGCGCCAGCAGTGAATGGCAGCTCTCTGGAAACACCATATATTTT.

This clonotype was observed at least ten times. The rearrangement uses TRBV7-2 and TRBJ2-7; 12 bases agree with TRBD2. The ends lost 1 base at V and 4 bases at J; junction bases unmatched: 2. CDR3 length equals 15 residues. Germline V gene lookup returns CDR1 SGHTA and CDR2 FQGNSA. Written as DNA, the CDR3 is TGTGCCAGCAGCTTAGGGCTAGCGGGAGGGTACGAGCAGTACTTC. It codes for CASSLGLAGGYEQYF.

This clonotype was detected ten times or more. V gene TRBV6-2 or TRBV6-3 combines with J gene TRBJ1-1; TRBD1 is a possible D gene (6 bases). Per germline, CDR1 MNHEY and CDR2 SVGEGT. The CDR3 is 14 residues long. Trimming removed 7 bases at V and 0 bases at J, with 12 bases between. The CDR3 DNA sequence: TGTGCCAGCATCCGCCCAGGGGTGAACACTGAAGCTTTCTTT. This codes for CASIRPGVNTEAFF.

This clonotype was counted at least ten times. The genes are TRBV18 and TRBJ2-5; perhaps D is TRBD1 or TRBD2 (6 bases each). The CDR3 spans 14 residues. Germline CDR1 reads KGHSH; CDR2 reads LQKENI. Trimming took 5 bases from V and 2 from J, leaving 12 bases between them. The CDR3 protein is CASSAGHPQETQYF. For the CDR3, the DNA is TGTGCCAGCTCAGCGGGACACCCTCAAGAGACCCAGTACTTC.

This clonotype was detected a few times. The chain is built from TRBV12-3 or TRBV12-4 and TRBJ1-1, with a tentative D call TRBD1 (5 bases). The CDR3 totals 14 residues. Trimming shortened V by 2 bases and J by 6 bases, and 13 bases separated the two germline ends. CDR3 sequence reads: CASSLNGAHAEAFF. CDR3 DNA: TGTGCCAGCAGTTTAAATGGGGCACACGCTGAAGCTTTCTTT.

This clonotype was observed a few times. J is TRBJ2-7 and V is TRBV5-5; 10 nucleotides agree with TRBD1. Germline V gene lookup returns CDR1 SGHKS and CDR2 YYEKEE (reference sequence). There are 15 residues in the CDR3. J lost 5 bases, V lost 4 bases, and 9 bases had no gene match. This CDR3 reads CASSPQGQGIHEQYF. DNA for the CDR3: TGTGCCAGCAGCCCCCAGGGACAGGGGATCCACGAGCAGTACTTC.

This clonotype was found many times. The junction differs from germline at one of its ends, possibly a read error. V and J are TRBV6-2 or TRBV6-3 and TRBJ2-7; 9 bases match TRBD1. This CDR3 has 15 amino acids. Germline CDR1 is MNHEY and CDR2 is SVGEGT. CDR3 sequence (DNA): TGTGCCAGCACCTCGCCGGGACAGGGATCTTACGAGCAGCACTTC. Its protein product is CASTSPGQGSYEQHF.

This clonotype showed up many times. The genes are TRBV12-3 or TRBV12-4 and TRBJ2-7; TRBD1 agrees at 10 bases. The V and J ends lost 4 bases and 2 bases, in that order; junction bases with no gene match: 2. There are 14 residues in the CDR3. The CDR3 bases are TGTGCCAGCAGTTCTGGACAGGGGGCCTACGAGCAGTACTTC. Its protein product is CASSSGQGAYEQYF.

This clonotype was observed a few times. The chain joins TRBV6-1 to TRBJ2-2; 7 positions match TRBD1. There are 14 residues in the CDR3. Germline lookup yields CDR1 MNHNS and CDR2 SASEGT. J gave up 1 base and V 8 bases, and 4 bases lay outside the gene matches. The CDR3 DNA sequence: TGTGCCAGCGCACGGGACAGGAACACCGGGGAGCTGTTTTTT. It yields the protein CASARDRNTGELFF.

Ten or more counts support this clonotype. Relative to the germline gene, one junction end is altered; a read error may explain this. The V and J genes are TRBV7-9 and TRBJ2-5, with TRBD1 as a possible D gene (6 bases). Germline CDR1 reads SEHNR; CDR2 reads FQNEAQ (reference sequence). The CDR3 length is 15 residues. The CDR3 bases are TGTGCCAGCAGCTTAGCGTTTTCAGGGGAAGATACCCAGTACTTC. This encodes CASSLAFSGEDTQYF.

At least ten counts were recorded for this clonotype. The chain has TRBV12-3 or TRBV12-4 and TRBJ1-2; 9 nucleotides align to TRBD1. This CDR3 is 16 amino acids long. The CDR3 sequence: CATPGQGWGYNYGYTF. In nucleotides, the CDR3 is TGTGCTACACCGGGACAGGGCTGGGGGTACAACTATGGCTACACCTTC.